A selection of T cell receptor beta chains follows, all from one sample in a study of T cell responses to AZD1222 COVID-19 vaccine. Assay: immunoSEQ multiplex PCR; the TCRdb copy retains only in-frame clones and omits some. The sample consists of some 58,000 clones, more than 75% of them appearing once. The sample here was peripheral blood, taken 28 days after the second AZD1222 dose. These receptors all come from an adult who received the AZD1222 COVID-19 vaccine. Both conserved end residues are part of each CDR3. Fields, in order: CDR3 protein, CDR3 DNA, CDR3 length, V gene, D gene, J gene, clone size. The D gene is left open where the match is weak. The size field is filled for only some rows; it gives once, few, many or a size class.

cdr3_aa: CASSLTGLRGTEAFF
cdr3_nt: TGCGCCAGCAGCTTGACAGGACTCAGGGGCACTGAAGCTTTCTTT
cdr3_length: 15
v_call: TRBV5-1
d_call: NA
j_call: TRBJ1-1
clone_size: once

cdr3_aa: CASSEVRQGQYF
cdr3_nt: TGTGCCAGCAGTGAAGTTAGACAGGGACAGTACTTC
cdr3_length: 12
v_call: TRBV6-1
d_call: TRBD1
j_call: TRBJ2-7
clone_size: once

cdr3_aa: CASSQGSLATDEQFF
cdr3_nt: TGTGCCAGCAGCCAAGGTTCTCTAGCGACGGATGAGCAGTTCTTC
cdr3_length: 15
v_call: TRBV3-1/TRBV3-2
d_call: NA
j_call: TRBJ2-1
clone_size: once

cdr3_aa: CASIKDRVNTEAFF
cdr3_nt: TGTGCCAGCATCAAGGACAGGGTGAACACTGAAGCTTTCTTT
cdr3_length: 14
v_call: TRBV11-2
d_call: TRBD1
j_call: TRBJ1-1
clone_size: NA

cdr3_aa: CASRDYLNTGELFF
cdr3_nt: TGTGCCAGCCGGGATTACCTCAACACCGGGGAGCTGTTTTTT
cdr3_length: 14
v_call: TRBV25-1
d_call: NA
j_call: TRBJ2-2
clone_size: NA

cdr3_aa: CASSLAGATDTQYF
cdr3_nt: TGTGCCAGCAGTTTAGCGGGGGCCACAGATACGCAGTATTTT
cdr3_length: 14
v_call: TRBV28
d_call: NA
j_call: TRBJ2-3
clone_size: NA

cdr3_aa: CASSVGPEDTEAFF
cdr3_nt: TGTGCCAGCAGCGTAGGACCAGAAGACACTGAAGCTTTCTTT
cdr3_length: 14
v_call: TRBV9
d_call: NA
j_call: TRBJ1-1
clone_size: NA

cdr3_aa: CASSAYRLPTGNTIYF
cdr3_nt: TGTGCCAGCAGCGCCTACAGACTACCCACTGGAAACACCATATATTTT
cdr3_length: 16
v_call: TRBV7-2
d_call: NA
j_call: TRBJ1-3
clone_size: NA

cdr3_aa: CASSLRGGLNTEAFF
cdr3_nt: TGTGCCAGCAGTTTAAGGGGGGGACTGAACACTGAAGCTTTCTTT
cdr3_length: 15
v_call: TRBV28
d_call: NA
j_call: TRBJ1-1
clone_size: NA

cdr3_aa: CASSLVRGGTEAFF
cdr3_nt: TGTGCCAGCAGCTTAGTCAGGGGAGGGACTGAAGCTTTCTTT
cdr3_length: 14
v_call: TRBV11-1
d_call: NA
j_call: TRBJ1-1
clone_size: NA

cdr3_aa: CASTPSPDGNYGYTF
cdr3_nt: TGCGCCAGCACCCCTTCCCCGGACGGTAACTATGGCTACACCTTC
cdr3_length: 15
v_call: TRBV5-1
d_call: NA
j_call: TRBJ1-2
clone_size: NA

cdr3_aa: CASSYMGGDQEQFF
cdr3_nt: TGTGCCAGCAGTTACATGGGGGGGGACCAAGAGCAGTTCTTC
cdr3_length: 14
v_call: TRBV6-5
d_call: TRBD2
j_call: TRBJ2-1
clone_size: NA

cdr3_aa: CASSARGAGTDTQYF
cdr3_nt: TGTGCCAGCAGCGCCAGGGGGGCTGGCACAGATACGCAGTATTTT
cdr3_length: 15
v_call: TRBV28
d_call: NA
j_call: TRBJ2-3
clone_size: NA

cdr3_aa: CASSQDWQAGWNSPLHF
cdr3_nt: TGCGCCAGCAGCCAAGATTGGCAGGCGGGGTGGAATTCACCCCTCCACTTT
cdr3_length: 17
v_call: TRBV4-1
d_call: NA
j_call: TRBJ1-6
clone_size: NA

cdr3_aa: CSVMGTANSPLHF
cdr3_nt: TGCAGCGTAATGGGGACAGCTAATTCACCCCTCCACTTT
cdr3_length: 13
v_call: TRBV29-1
d_call: TRBD1
j_call: TRBJ1-6
clone_size: few

cdr3_aa: CSANSRDEQFF
cdr3_nt: TGCAGTGCTAATAGTCGGGATGAGCAGTTCTTC
cdr3_length: 11
v_call: TRBV20-1
d_call: NA
j_call: TRBJ2-1
clone_size: NA

cdr3_aa: CASSLRGQVSDGTNEKLFF
cdr3_nt: TGTGCCAGTAGTCTGCGGGGACAGGTATCAGATGGAACTAATGAAAAACTGTTTTTT
cdr3_length: 19
v_call: TRBV19
d_call: TRBD1
j_call: TRBJ1-4
clone_size: once

cdr3_aa: CAISEVTSGRKQFF
cdr3_nt: TGTGCCATCAGTGAGGTGACTAGCGGGAGGAAGCAGTTCTTC
cdr3_length: 14
v_call: TRBV10-3
d_call: TRBD2
j_call: TRBJ2-1
clone_size: NA

cdr3_aa: CASSLLGENSNQPQHF
cdr3_nt: TGTGCCAGCAGCTTGTTAGGCGAAAATAGCAATCAGCCCCAGCATTTT
cdr3_length: 16
v_call: TRBV5-5
d_call: NA
j_call: TRBJ1-5
clone_size: NA

cdr3_aa: CASSLAGHTEAFF
cdr3_nt: TGTGCCAGCAGCTTAGCAGGGCACACTGAAGCTTTCTTT
cdr3_length: 13
v_call: TRBV7-9
d_call: NA
j_call: TRBJ1-1
clone_size: NA

cdr3_aa: CASSGSGMSDTQYF
cdr3_nt: TGTGCCAGCAGCGGGTCGGGGATGTCAGATACGCAGTATTTT
cdr3_length: 14
v_call: TRBV5-6
d_call: NA
j_call: TRBJ2-3
clone_size: NA

cdr3_aa: CASGKQGQANTGELFF
cdr3_nt: TGTGCCAGCGGAAAACAGGGACAGGCGAACACCGGGGAGCTGTTTTTT
cdr3_length: 16
v_call: TRBV7-9
d_call: TRBD1
j_call: TRBJ2-2
clone_size: NA

cdr3_aa: CASKGQGVNYGYTF
cdr3_nt: TGTGCCAGCAAGGGACAGGGGGTAAACTATGGCTACACCTTC
cdr3_length: 14
v_call: TRBV6-5
d_call: TRBD1
j_call: TRBJ1-2
clone_size: NA

cdr3_aa: CASSRVRGQGWDEQFF
cdr3_nt: TGTGCCAGCAGTCGGGTAAGGGGACAGGGTTGGGATGAGCAGTTCTTC
cdr3_length: 16
v_call: TRBV9
d_call: TRBD1
j_call: TRBJ2-1
clone_size: once

cdr3_aa: CASSRGIIGYTF
cdr3_nt: TGTGCCAGCTCCCGGGGGATTATCGGCTACACCTTC
cdr3_length: 12
v_call: TRBV18
d_call: NA
j_call: TRBJ1-2
clone_size: NA

cdr3_aa: CASSLGARDIQYF
cdr3_nt: TGTGCCAGCAGTTTGGGGGCGCGAGACATTCAGTACTTC
cdr3_length: 13
v_call: TRBV12-3/TRBV12-4
d_call: NA
j_call: TRBJ2-4
clone_size: NA

cdr3_aa: CASSQTGGNYGYTF
cdr3_nt: TGTGCCAGCAGTCAAACAGGGGGCAACTATGGCTACACCTTC
cdr3_length: 14
v_call: TRBV6-2/TRBV6-3
d_call: TRBD1
j_call: TRBJ1-2
clone_size: NA

cdr3_aa: CASTRDRKQYF
cdr3_nt: TGTGCCAGCACCCGGGACAGAAAGCAGTACTTC
cdr3_length: 11
v_call: TRBV28
d_call: TRBD1
j_call: TRBJ2-7
clone_size: once

cdr3_aa: CAISEGRGTGANVLTF
cdr3_nt: TGTGCCATCAGTGAGGGCAGGGGGACTGGGGCCAACGTCCTGACTTTC
cdr3_length: 16
v_call: TRBV10-3
d_call: TRBD1
j_call: TRBJ2-6
clone_size: NA

cdr3_aa: CASSQGASTDTQYF
cdr3_nt: TGTGCCAGCAGCCAAGGGGCTAGCACAGATACGCAGTATTTT
cdr3_length: 14
v_call: TRBV7-3
d_call: NA
j_call: TRBJ2-3
clone_size: NA

cdr3_aa: CASSPASGGTGELFF
cdr3_nt: TGTGCCAGCTCACCAGCTAGCGGCGGGACCGGGGAGCTGTTTTTT
cdr3_length: 15
v_call: TRBV18
d_call: TRBD2
j_call: TRBJ2-2
clone_size: once

cdr3_aa: CASSLGRWNTEAFF
cdr3_nt: TGTGCCAGCAGCTTGGGGCGATGGAACACTGAAGCTTTCTTT
cdr3_length: 14
v_call: TRBV7-2
d_call: NA
j_call: TRBJ1-1
clone_size: NA

cdr3_aa: CASSLRSPVSTQYF
cdr3_nt: TGTGCCAGCAGCTTGAGGTCGCCGGTGTCGACCCAGTACTTC
cdr3_length: 14
v_call: TRBV5-6
d_call: NA
j_call: TRBJ2-5
clone_size: NA

cdr3_aa: CASSTLGTDSYNYGYTF
cdr3_nt: TGTGCCAGTAGTACTTTAGGGACAGACTCCTATAACTATGGCTACACCTTC
cdr3_length: 17
v_call: TRBV19
d_call: TRBD1
j_call: TRBJ1-2
clone_size: NA

cdr3_aa: CASTLRRTGGLSSYNEQFF
cdr3_nt: TGTGCCAGCACCCTCAGACGGACAGGGGGTCTAAGCTCCTACAATGAGCAGTTCTTC
cdr3_length: 19
v_call: TRBV27
d_call: TRBD1
j_call: TRBJ2-1
clone_size: NA

cdr3_aa: CASRSTLRGNTEAFF
cdr3_nt: TGTGCCAGCAGATCGACCTTGAGGGGTAACACTGAAGCTTTCTTT
cdr3_length: 15
v_call: TRBV11-2
d_call: NA
j_call: TRBJ1-1
clone_size: few

cdr3_aa: CASRTSGIFNEQFF
cdr3_nt: TGTGCCAGCAGAACTAGCGGGATTTTCAATGAGCAGTTCTTC
cdr3_length: 14
v_call: TRBV6-5
d_call: TRBD2
j_call: TRBJ2-1
clone_size: few

cdr3_aa: CASSLLLKISYNEQFF
cdr3_nt: TGTGCCAGCAGCTTATTACTCAAGATCTCCTACAATGAGCAGTTCTTC
cdr3_length: 16
v_call: TRBV7-2
d_call: NA
j_call: TRBJ2-1
clone_size: NA

cdr3_aa: CAISDATGTGNSPLHF
cdr3_nt: TGTGCCATCAGTGACGCAACCGGGACAGGGAATTCACCCCTCCACTTT
cdr3_length: 16
v_call: TRBV10-3
d_call: TRBD1
j_call: TRBJ1-6
clone_size: once

cdr3_aa: CASRPQFSYNSPLHF
cdr3_nt: TGTGCCAGTCGTCCTCAGTTCTCCTATAATTCACCCCTCCACTTT
cdr3_length: 15
v_call: TRBV19
d_call: NA
j_call: TRBJ1-6
clone_size: NA